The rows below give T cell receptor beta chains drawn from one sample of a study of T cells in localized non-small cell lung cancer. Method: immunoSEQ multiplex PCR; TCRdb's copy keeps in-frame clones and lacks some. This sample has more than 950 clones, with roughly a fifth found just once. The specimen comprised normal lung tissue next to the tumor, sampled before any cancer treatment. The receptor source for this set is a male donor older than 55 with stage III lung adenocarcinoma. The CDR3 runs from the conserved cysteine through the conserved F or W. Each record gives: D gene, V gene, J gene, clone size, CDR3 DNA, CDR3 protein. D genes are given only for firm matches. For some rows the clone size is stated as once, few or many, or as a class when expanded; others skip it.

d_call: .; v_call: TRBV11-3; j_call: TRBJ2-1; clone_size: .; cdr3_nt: TGTGCCAGCAGCTCCAGTTCGGTGACCCTCTACAATGAGCAGTTCTTC; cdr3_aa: CASSSSSVTLYNEQFF
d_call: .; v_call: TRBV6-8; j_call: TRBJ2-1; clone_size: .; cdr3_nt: TGTGCCAGCAGTTACTCGCGGGACACCAACAATGAGCAGTTCTTC; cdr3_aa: CASSYSRDTNNEQFF
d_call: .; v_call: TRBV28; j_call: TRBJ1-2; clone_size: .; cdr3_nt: TGTGCCAGCAGTTCGCCCGCTGGGGGGGGCGGCTATGGCTACACCTTC; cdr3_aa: CASSSPAGGGGYGYTF
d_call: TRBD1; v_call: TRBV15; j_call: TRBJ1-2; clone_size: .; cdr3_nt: TGTGCCACCAGCAGAGCGGGACAGGGTTATGGCTACACCTTC; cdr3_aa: CATSRAGQGYGYTF
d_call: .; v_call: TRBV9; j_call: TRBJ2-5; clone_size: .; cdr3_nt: TGTGCCAGCAGCTCCCGATTGGGGACCCAGTACTTC; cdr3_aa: CASSSRLGTQYF
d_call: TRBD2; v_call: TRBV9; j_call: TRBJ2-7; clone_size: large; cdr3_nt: TGTGCCAGCAGGGGACTAGCGGAAGGGGTCGAGCAGTACTTC; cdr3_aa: CASRGLAEGVEQYF
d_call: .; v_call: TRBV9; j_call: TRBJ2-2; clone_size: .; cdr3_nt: TGTGCCAGCAGCGTAACGGGAGATTTCGGGGAGCTGTTTTTT; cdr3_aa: CASSVTGDFGELFF
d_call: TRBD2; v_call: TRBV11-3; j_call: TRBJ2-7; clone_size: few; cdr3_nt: TGTGCCAGCAGCTCGTGGACTAGCGTAAAACTCGAGCAGTACTTC; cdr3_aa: CASSSWTSVKLEQYF
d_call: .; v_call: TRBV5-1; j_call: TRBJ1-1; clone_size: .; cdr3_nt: TGCGCCAGCAGCTTGGGATACACGGCAAACACTGAAGCTTTCTTT; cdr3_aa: CASSLGYTANTEAFF
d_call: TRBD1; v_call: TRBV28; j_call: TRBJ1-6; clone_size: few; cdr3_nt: TGTGCCAGCAGTTTATGGAAGGGGACAGGAGGCTTAAATTCACCCCTCCACTTT; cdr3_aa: CASSLWKGTGGLNSPLHF
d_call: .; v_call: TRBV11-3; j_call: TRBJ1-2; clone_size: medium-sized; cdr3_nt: TGTGCCAGCAGCGCCGGTATTTCTTCCGACAGCAACTATGGCTACACCTTC; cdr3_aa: CASSAGISSDSNYGYTF
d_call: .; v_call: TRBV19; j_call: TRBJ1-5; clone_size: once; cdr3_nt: TGTGCCAGTAGTAACCCCGTCGTAGCAATAAATCAGCCCCAGCATTTT; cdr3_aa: CASSNPVVAINQPQHF
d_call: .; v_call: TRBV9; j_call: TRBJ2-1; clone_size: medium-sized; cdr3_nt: TGTGCCAGCAGAGATGGGAGCTCCTACAATGAGCAGTTCTTC; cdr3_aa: CASRDGSSYNEQFF
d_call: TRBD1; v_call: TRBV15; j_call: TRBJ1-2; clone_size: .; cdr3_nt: TGTGCCACCAGCAGTCCGGGACAGGGGGCGAGAACTAACTATGGCTACACCTTC; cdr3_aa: CATSSPGQGARTNYGYTF
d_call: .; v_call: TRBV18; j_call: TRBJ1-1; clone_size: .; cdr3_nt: TGTGCCAGCTCCGGGCAGGCGAACACTGAAGCTTTCTTT; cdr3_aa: CASSGQANTEAFF
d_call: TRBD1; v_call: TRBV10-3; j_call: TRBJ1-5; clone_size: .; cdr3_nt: TGTGCCATCAGTGAGACAGGGGCAAATCAGCCCCAGCATTTT; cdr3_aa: CAISETGANQPQHF
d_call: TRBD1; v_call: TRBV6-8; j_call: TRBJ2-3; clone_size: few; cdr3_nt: TGTGCCAGCAGTTACAGGGGGCTGGTCACAGATACGCAGTATTTT; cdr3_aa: CASSYRGLVTDTQYF
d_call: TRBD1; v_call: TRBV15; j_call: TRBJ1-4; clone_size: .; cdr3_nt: TGTGCCACCAGCAGAGACGGGACAGATAATGAAAAACTGTTTTTT; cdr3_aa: CATSRDGTDNEKLFF
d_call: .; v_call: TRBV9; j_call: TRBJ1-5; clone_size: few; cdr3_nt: TGTGCCAGCATGTCCGACCGAAGCAATCAGCCCCAGCATTTT; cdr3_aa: CASMSDRSNQPQHF
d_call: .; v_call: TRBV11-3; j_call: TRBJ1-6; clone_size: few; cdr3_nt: TGTGCCAGCAAAGACAACAGAAATAATTCACCCCTCCACTTT; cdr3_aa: CASKDNRNNSPLHF
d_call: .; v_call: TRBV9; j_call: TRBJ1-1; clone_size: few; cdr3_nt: TGTGCCAGCAGCCCCGGAGATGACACTGAAGCTTTCTTT; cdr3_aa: CASSPGDDTEAFF
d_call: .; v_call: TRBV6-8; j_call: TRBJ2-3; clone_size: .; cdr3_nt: TGTGCCAGCAGTTACTCCCGAGATACGCAGTATTTT; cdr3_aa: CASSYSRDTQYF
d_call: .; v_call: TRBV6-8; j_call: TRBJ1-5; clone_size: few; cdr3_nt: TGTGCCAGCACCCCGTCGACCCAAGGCCAGCCCCAGCATTTT; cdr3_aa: CASTPSTQGQPQHF
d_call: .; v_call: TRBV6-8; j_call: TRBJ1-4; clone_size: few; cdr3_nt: TGTGCCAGCAGAATCGGAGGGGGGCAGGAAAAACTGTTTTTT; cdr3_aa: CASRIGGGQEKLFF
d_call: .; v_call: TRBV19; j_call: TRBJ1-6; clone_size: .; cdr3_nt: TGTGCCAGTAGCAAAAACCGACAGGCGAGCTCCTATAATTCACCCCTCCACTTT; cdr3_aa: CASSKNRQASSYNSPLHF
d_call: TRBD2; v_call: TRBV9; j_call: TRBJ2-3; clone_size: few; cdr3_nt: TGTGCCAGCAGCATTGGGACTACCAGGGAATATGGTACGCAGTATTTT; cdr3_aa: CASSIGTTREYGTQYF
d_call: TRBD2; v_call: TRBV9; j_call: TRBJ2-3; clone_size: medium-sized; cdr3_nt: TGTGCCAGCAGCGTAGTCGGGAGGGGCACAGATACGCAGTATTTT; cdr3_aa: CASSVVGRGTDTQYF
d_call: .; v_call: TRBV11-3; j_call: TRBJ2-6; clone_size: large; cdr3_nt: TGTGCCAGCAGCCCTGGAAACTCTGGGGCCAACGTCCTGACTTTC; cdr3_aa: CASSPGNSGANVLTF
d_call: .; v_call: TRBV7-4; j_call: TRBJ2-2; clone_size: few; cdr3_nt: TGTGCCAGCAGCTTAAGCGGAACCGGGGAGCTGTTTTTT; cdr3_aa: CASSLSGTGELFF
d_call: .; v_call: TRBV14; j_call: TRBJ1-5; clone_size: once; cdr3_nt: TGTGCCAGCAGCCAGACGACAGGCCGAGGCAATCAGCCCCAGCATTTT; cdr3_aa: CASSQTTGRGNQPQHF
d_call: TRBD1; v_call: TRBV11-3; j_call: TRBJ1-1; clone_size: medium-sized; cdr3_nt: TGTGCCAGCAGCCTTTCGGGACAGAGATACCCGGATGAAGCTTTCTTT; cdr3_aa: CASSLSGQRYPDEAFF
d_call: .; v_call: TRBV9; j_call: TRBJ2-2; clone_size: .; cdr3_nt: TGTGCCAGCAGCCAACGACAGGATGGTACCGGGGAGCTGTTTTTT; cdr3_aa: CASSQRQDGTGELFF
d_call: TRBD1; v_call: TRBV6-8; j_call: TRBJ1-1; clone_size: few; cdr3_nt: TGTGCCAGCAGTCCCGGGACAGGCTACACTGAAGCTTTCTTT; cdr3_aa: CASSPGTGYTEAFF
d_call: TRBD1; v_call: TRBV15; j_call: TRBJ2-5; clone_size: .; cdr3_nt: TGTGCCACCAGCTTTGCCCCGGGACAGGGGGAGACCCAGTACTTC; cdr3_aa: CATSFAPGQGETQYF
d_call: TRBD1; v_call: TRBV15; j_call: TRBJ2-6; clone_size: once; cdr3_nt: TGTGCCACCAGTCGGGACAGGGGGCTTGGGAACCTAGAACGTAGGGCCAACGTCCTGACTTTC; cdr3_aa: CATSRDRGLGNLERRANVLTF
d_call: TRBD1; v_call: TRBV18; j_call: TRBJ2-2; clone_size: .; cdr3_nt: TGTGCCAGCTCAACAGGGACAGGGGTATCCGGGGAGCTGTTTTTT; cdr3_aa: CASSTGTGVSGELFF
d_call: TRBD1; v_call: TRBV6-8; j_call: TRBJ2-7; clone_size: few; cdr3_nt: TGTGCCAGCAGTTACGGGGACAGGGGCCTTGCCTACGAGCAGTACTTC; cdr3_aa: CASSYGDRGLAYEQYF
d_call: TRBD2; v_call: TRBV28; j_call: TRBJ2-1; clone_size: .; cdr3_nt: TGTGCCAGCAGTTTACTGACTAGCCAGGAGGGAGGTGAGCAGTTCTTC; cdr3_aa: CASSLLTSQEGGEQFF
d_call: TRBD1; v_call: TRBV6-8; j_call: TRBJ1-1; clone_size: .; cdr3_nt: TGTGCCAGCAGTTCCGCCTTTGGACAGGGGGACACTGAAGCTTTCTTT; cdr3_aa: CASSSAFGQGDTEAFF
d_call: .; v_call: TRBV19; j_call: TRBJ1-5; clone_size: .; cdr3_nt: TGTGCCAGTACCCCCGAGGGAGTTCAGCCCCAGCATTTT; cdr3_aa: CASTPEGVQPQHF
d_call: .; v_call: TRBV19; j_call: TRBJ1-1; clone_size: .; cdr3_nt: TGTGCCAGTAGGACTTCAACTGAAGCTTTCTTT; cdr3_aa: CASRTSTEAFF
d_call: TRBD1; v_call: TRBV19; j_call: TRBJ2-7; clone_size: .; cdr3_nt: TGTGCCAGTAGTATACCCAGGGGGACACCTCCTGGGGAGCAGTACTTC; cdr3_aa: CASSIPRGTPPGEQYF
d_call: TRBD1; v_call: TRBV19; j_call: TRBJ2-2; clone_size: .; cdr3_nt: TGTGCCAGTAGGAAAAACAGGGGGCGCGGCACCGGGGAGCTGTTTTTT; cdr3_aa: CASRKNRGRGTGELFF
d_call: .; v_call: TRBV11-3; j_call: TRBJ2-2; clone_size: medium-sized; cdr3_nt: TGTGCCAGCAGCCCCCAAGTGGGTGACGGGGAGCTGTTTTTT; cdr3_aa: CASSPQVGDGELFF
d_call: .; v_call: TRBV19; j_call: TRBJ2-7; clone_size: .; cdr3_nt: TGTGCCAGTATCCCCCAGGGCTCCCCCTACGAGCAGTACTTC; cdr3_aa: CASIPQGSPYEQYF
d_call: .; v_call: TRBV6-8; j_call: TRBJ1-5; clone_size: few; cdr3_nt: TGTGCCATCAGTGTTGTAAGGGAAGGTCAGCCCCAGCATTTT; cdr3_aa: CAISVVREGQPQHF